This T cell receptor beta chain stems from a study of CD8+CD57+ T cells in acquired aplastic anemia. As for the study in general: DNA recovered from sorted CD4+ and CD8+ cells had a mean of about 3 ug.

Germline values: CDR1 LNHDA, CDR2 SQIVND (reference sequence). V gave up 3 bases and J gave up 2 bases; unmatched junction bases: 10. This CDR3 contains 17 residues. Patients chosen for sequencing had shown CD8+CD57+ cell expansion by flow cytometry. No therapy had been given to the patients at the time of blood sampling. Profiling that covered TCR beta VDJ and CDR3 relied on genomic DNA as its template. MiXCR was run by TCRdb on the reads, yielding one entry per CDR3 protein. The data show just over 450,000 distinct CDR3 sequences, around 30% seen once. This clonotype showed up many times. Antigen unknown. Broader study findings: Patients had twenty-nine CD8+ CDR3 sequences in common with controls (the shared set).

The chain joins TRBV19 to TRBJ1-2; the match to TRBD1 covers 9 bases. Sample: sorted CD4+, CD8+, or CD8+CD57+ T cells (not recorded which) from PBMCs. The sequence came from a human donor with aplastic anemia. CDR3 sequence: CASSIRWDRARNYGYTF. For the CDR3, the DNA is TGTGCCAGTAGTATCCGATGGGACAGGGCGAGAAACTATGGCTACACCTTC.